Reported below is one TCR beta chain. Naive CD8 cells lacked CD45RO and underwent positive selection for CCR7, leaving out terminally differentiated effector memory CD45RA+ cells. This was a deep-level run. Genomic DNA of every subset was divided equally among multiple immunoSEQ plates. Assay used: immunoSEQ multiplex PCR; TCRdb lists only in-frame clones, some missing. The sample yields millions of clones, less than 95% seen once. The J segment lost 0 bases and the V segment lost 3 bases, leaving 12 bases of the junction unmatched. The CDR3 loop spans 19 amino acids. CDR1 and CDR2 from the germline V gene are SGHAT and FQNNGV. These data belong to a study of shared clonotypes between healthy human individuals.

Sequencing was carried out using naive CD8+ T cells sorted from blood. The source of this sequence is a young man in good health. The genes are TRBV11-2 and TRBJ1-3; 9 positions match TRBD1. CDR3 DNA: TGTGCCAGCAGCTTTCTATTTACGGGACAGGGCATCTCTGGAAACACCATATATTTT. Its protein product is CASSFLFTGQGISGNTIYF. The whole variable domain, remainder taken from reference TRBV11-2 and TRBJ1-3, is EAGVAQSPRYKIIEKRQSVAFWCNPISGHATLYWYQQILGQGPKLLIQFQNNGVVDDSQLPKDRFSAERLKGVDSTLKIQPAKLEDSAVYLCASSFLFTGQGISGNTIYFGEGSWLTVV.